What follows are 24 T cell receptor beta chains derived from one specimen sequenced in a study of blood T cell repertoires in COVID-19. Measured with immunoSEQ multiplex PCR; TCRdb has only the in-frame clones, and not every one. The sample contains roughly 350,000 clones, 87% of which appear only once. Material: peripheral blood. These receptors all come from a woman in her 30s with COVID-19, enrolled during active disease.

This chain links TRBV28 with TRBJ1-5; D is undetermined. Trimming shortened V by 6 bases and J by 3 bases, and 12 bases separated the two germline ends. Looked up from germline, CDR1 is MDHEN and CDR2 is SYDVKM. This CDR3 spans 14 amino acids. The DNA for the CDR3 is TGTGCCAGCAGCCCCCGGGAGCCCAATCAGCCCCAGCATTTT. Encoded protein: CASSPREPNQPQHF.

The CDR3 nucleotides are TGTGCCAGCAGCGTGGGGGACAGCTCCTACGAGCAGTACTTC. It translates to CASSVGDSSYEQYF. V gene TRBV5-4 combines with J gene TRBJ2-7; TRBD1 matches at 7 bases. Germline values: CDR1 SGHNT, CDR2 YYREEE (reference sequence). Trimming removed 4 bases from V and 0 bases from J; junction bases left unmatched: 4. The CDR3 is 14 amino acids.

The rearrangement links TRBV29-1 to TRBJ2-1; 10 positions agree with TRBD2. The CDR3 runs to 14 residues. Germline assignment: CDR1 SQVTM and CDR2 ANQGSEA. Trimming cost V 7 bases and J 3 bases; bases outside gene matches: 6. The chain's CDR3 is CSAQLAGLYNEQFF. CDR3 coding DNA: TGCAGCGCCCAACTAGCGGGACTCTACAATGAGCAGTTCTTC.

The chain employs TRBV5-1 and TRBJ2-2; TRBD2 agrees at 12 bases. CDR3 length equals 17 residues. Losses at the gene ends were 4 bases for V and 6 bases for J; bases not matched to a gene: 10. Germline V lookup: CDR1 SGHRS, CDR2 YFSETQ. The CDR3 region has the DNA TGCGCCAGCAGCGCCCGACTAGCGGGAGACGTCCCCGGGGAGCTGTTTTTT. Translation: CASSARLAGDVPGELFF.

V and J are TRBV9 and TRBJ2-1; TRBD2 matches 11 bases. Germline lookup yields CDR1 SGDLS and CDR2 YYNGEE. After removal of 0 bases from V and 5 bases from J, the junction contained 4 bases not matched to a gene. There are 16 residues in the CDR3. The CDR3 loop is CASSVDGTSGHNEQFF. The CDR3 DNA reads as TGTGCCAGCAGCGTAGACGGGACTAGCGGACACAATGAGCAGTTCTTC.

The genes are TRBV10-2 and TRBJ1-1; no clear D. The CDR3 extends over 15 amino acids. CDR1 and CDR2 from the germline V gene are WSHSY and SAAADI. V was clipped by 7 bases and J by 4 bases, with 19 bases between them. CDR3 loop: CASTEHRQEGTEAFF. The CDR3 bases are TGCGCCAGCACCGAGCACCGGCAGGAGGGCACTGAAGCTTTCTTT.

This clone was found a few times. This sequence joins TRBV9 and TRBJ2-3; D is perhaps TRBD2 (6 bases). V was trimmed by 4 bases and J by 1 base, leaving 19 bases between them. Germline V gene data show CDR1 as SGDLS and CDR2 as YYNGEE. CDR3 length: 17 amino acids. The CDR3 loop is CASSFSTSGRGTDTQYF. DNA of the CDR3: TGTGCCAGCAGCTTCAGTACCAGCGGGCGGGGCACAGATACGCAGTATTTT.

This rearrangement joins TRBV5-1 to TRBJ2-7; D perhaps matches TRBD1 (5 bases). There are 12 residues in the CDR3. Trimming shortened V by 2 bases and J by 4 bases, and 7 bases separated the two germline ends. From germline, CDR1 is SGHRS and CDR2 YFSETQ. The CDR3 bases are TGCGCCAGCAGCTTCAAGGGGTACGAGCAGTACTTC. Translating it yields CASSFKGYEQYF.

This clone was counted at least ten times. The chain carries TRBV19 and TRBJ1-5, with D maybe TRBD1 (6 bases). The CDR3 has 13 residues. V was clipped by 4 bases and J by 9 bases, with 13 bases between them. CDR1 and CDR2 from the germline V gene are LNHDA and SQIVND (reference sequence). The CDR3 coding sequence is TGTGCCAGTAGTAAGGGGGATGTGGGGCCCCAGCATTTT. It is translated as CASSKGDVGPQHF.

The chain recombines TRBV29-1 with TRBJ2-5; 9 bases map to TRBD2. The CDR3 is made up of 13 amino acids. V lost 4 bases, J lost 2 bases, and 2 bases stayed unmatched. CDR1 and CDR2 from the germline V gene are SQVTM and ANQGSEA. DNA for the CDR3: TGCAGCGTTGTGAGCGGGGGGCAAGAGACCCAGTACTTC. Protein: CSVVSGGQETQYF.

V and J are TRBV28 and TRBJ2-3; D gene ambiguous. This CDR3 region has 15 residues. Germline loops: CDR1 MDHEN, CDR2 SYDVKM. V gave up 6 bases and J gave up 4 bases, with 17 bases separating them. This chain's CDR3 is CASSPSAAAPDTQYF. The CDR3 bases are TGTGCCAGCAGCCCTTCCGCGGCGGCACCAGATACGCAGTATTTT. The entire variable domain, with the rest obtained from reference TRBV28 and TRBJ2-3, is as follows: DVKVTQSSRYLVKRTGEKVFLECVQDMDHENMFWYRQDPGLGLRLIYFSYDVKMKEKGDIPEGYSVSREKKERFSLILESASTNQTSMYLCASSPSAAAPDTQYFGPGTRLTVL.

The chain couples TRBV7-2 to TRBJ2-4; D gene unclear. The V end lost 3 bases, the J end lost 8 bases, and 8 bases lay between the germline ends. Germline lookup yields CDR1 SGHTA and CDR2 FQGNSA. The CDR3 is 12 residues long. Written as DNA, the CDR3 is TGTGCCAGCAGCTTGCACCGGGACATTCAGTACTTC. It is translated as CASSLHRDIQYF.

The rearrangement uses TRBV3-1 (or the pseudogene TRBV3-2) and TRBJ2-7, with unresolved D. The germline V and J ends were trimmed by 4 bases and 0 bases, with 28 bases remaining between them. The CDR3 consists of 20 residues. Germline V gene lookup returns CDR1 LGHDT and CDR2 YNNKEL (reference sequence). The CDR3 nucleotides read TGTGCCAGCAGCCCCGAGGTGCGAGGCGCATATTCTTTCCCCTCCTACGAGCAGTACTTC. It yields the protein CASSPEVRGAYSFPSYEQYF.

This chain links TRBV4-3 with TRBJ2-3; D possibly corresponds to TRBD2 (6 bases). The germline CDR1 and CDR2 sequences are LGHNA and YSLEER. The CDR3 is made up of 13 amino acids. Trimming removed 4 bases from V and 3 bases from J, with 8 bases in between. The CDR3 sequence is CASSPGTTDTQYF. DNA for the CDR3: TGCGCCAGCAGCCCGGGGACTACAGATACGCAGTATTTT.

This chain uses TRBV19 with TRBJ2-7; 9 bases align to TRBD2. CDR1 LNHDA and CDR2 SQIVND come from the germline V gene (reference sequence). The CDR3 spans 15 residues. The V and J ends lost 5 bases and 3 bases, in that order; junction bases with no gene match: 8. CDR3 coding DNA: TGTGCCAGTAGTGAGCCGGGACTAGCTAACTACGAGCAGTACTTC. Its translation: CASSEPGLANYEQYF.

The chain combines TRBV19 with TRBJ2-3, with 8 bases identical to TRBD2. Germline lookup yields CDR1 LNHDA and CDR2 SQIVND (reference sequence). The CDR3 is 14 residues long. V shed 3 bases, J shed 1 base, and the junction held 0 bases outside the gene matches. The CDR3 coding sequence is TGTGCCAGTAGTATGCGGGAGGGCACAGATACGCAGTATTTT. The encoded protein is CASSMREGTDTQYF.

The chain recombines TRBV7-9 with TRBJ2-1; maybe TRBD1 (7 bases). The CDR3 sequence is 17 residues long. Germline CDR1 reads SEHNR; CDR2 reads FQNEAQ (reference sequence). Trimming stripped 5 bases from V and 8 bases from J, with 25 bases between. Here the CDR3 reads CASSPPVGRGVFDEQFF. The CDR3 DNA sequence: TGTGCCAGCAGCCCCCCAGTCGGCAGGGGGGTGTTCGATGAGCAGTTCTTC.

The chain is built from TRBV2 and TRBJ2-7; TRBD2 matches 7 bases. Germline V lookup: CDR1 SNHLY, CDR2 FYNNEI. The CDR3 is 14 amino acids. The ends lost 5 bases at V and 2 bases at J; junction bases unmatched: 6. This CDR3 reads CASSMAGRAYEQYF. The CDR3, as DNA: TGTGCCAGCAGTATGGCGGGGAGGGCCTACGAGCAGTACTTC.

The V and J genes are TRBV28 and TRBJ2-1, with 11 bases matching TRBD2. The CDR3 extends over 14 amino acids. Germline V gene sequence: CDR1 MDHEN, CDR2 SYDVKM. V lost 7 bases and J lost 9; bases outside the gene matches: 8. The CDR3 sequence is CASTFSGRAGEQFF. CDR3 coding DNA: TGTGCCAGCACCTTTAGCGGGAGGGCCGGTGAGCAGTTCTTC.

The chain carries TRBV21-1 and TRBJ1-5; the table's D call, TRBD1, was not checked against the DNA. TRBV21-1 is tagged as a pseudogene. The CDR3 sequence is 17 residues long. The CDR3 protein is CASSKALKGTQNQPQHF. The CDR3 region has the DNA TGTGCCAGCAGCAAAGCGCTTAAGGGGACACAGAATCAGCCCCAGCATTTT.

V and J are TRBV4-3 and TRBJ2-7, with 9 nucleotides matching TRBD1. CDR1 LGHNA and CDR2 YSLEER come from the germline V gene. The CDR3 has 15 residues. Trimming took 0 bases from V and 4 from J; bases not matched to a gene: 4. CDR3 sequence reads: CASSQDTGQGYEQYF. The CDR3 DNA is TGCGCCAGCAGCCAAGATACAGGACAGGGGTACGAGCAGTACTTC.

CDR3 in DNA: TGTGCCAGCAGCCAGCGAGGAACAGGGGGCCGGGGCTACACCTTC. It translates to CASSQRGTGGRGYTF. This sequence joins TRBV4-2 and TRBJ1-2, with 9 positions matching TRBD1. This CDR3 has 15 residues. Germline V gene data show CDR1 as LGHNA and CDR2 as YNFKEQ. V was clipped by 3 bases and J by 8 bases; unmatched bases: 10.

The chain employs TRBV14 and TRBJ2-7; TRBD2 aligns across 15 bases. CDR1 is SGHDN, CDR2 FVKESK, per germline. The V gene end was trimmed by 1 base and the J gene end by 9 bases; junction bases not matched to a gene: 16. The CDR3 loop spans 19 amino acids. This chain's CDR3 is CASSQGGTSGRRGYERQYF. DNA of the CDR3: TGTGCCAGCAGCCAAGGAGGGACTAGCGGGAGGAGGGGATACGAGCGGCAGTACTTC.

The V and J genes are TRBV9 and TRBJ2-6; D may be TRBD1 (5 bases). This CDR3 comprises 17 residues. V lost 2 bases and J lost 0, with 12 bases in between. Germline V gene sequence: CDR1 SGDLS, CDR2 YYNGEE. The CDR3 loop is CASSVGHRNSGANVLTF. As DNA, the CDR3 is TGTGCCAGCAGCGTCGGACACCGCAACTCTGGGGCCAACGTCCTGACTTTC. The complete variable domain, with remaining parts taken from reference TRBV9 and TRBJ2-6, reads DSGVTQTPKHLITATGQRVTLRCSPRSGDLSVYWYQQSLDQGLQFLIQYYNGEERAKGNILERFSAQQFPDLHSELNLSSLELGDSALYFCASSVGHRNSGANVLTFGAGSRLTVL.